The rows below give T cell receptor beta chains drawn from one sample of a study of blood T cell repertoires in COVID-19. Profiling relied on immunoSEQ multiplex PCR, and the TCRdb table lists in-frame clones only, not all of them. The sample lists roughly 300,000 clones; approximately 86% were seen once. Sample: PBMCs or T cells enriched from blood (not recorded which). All receptors come from a middle-aged woman with acute COVID-19. The CDR3 runs from the conserved cysteine through the conserved F or W. A D gene is named only where the DNA matches it firmly. The size of a clone is reported for some rows only, either as once, few or many, or as a class for expanded clones.

v_gene	j_gene	abundance	d_gene	len	CDR3aa	CDR3nt
TRBV28	TRBJ2-7	NA	TRBD2	16	CASSSLTSGKKDEQYF	TGTGCCAGCAGTTCACTAACTAGCGGGAAAAAGGACGAGCAGTACTTC
TRBV7-3	TRBJ2-3	once	NA	13	CASSPPDLTTQYF	TGTGCCAGCAGCCCCCCGGACTTAACTACGCAGTATTTT
TRBV3-1/TRBV3-2	TRBJ1-3	NA	NA	12	CASSLARGTIYF	TGTGCCAGCAGCCTGGCCCGGGGCACCATATATTTT
TRBV7-9	TRBJ2-1	once	TRBD2	16	CASSLGTSGRVNEQFF	TGTGCCAGCAGCTTGGGGACTAGCGGGAGGGTAAATGAGCAGTTCTTC
TRBV11-1	TRBJ2-6	once	TRBD1	14	CASSPPGQRNVLTF	TGTGCCAGCAGCCCCCCGGGACAGAGAAACGTCCTGACTTTC
TRBV7-2	TRBJ1-2	NA	NA	14	CASTLQGSDYGYTF	TGTGCCAGCACCCTACAGGGATCGGACTATGGCTACACCTTC
TRBV4-3	TRBJ2-3	NA	NA	15	CASSQEGGREDTQYF	TGCGCCAGCAGCCAAGAGGGGGGGCGAGAAGATACGCAGTATTTT
TRBV7-2	TRBJ2-5	NA	NA	14	CASSPGLGGETQYF	TGTGCCAGCAGCCCCGGTTTGGGAGGAGAGACCCAGTACTTC
TRBV28	TRBJ1-2	NA	TRBD1	18	CASSPTRGQGLGNYGYTF	TGTGCCAGCAGTCCCACCCGCGGACAGGGGTTGGGGAACTATGGCTACACCTTC
TRBV7-8	TRBJ1-1	NA	TRBD1	14	CASSLATGGTEAFF	TGTGCCAGCAGCTTAGCGACAGGGGGGACTGAAGCTTTCTTT
TRBV5-6	TRBJ1-2	NA	NA	14	CASSLGLLNYGYTF	TGTGCCAGCAGCTTGGGACTCCTCAACTATGGCTACACCTTC
TRBV29-1	TRBJ2-5	NA	TRBD1	12	CSVGDSQETQYF	TGCAGCGTTGGGGACAGCCAAGAGACCCAGTACTTC
TRBV5-1	TRBJ2-7	NA	TRBD2	15	CASSPMGGRAAEQYF	TGCGCCAGCAGCCCGATGGGGGGGAGAGCGGCCGAGCAGTACTTC
TRBV18	TRBJ2-7	NA	NA	14	CASSPQRGQYEQYF	TGTGCCAGCTCACCACAACGGGGACAATACGAGCAGTACTTC
TRBV7-2	TRBJ2-3	NA	TRBD2	19	CASSLLGLAEVWGTDTQYF	TGTGCCAGCAGCTTATTGGGACTAGCGGAAGTCTGGGGCACAGATACGCAGTATTTT
TRBV18	TRBJ1-1	NA	NA	13	CASSRDKNTEAFF	TGTGCCAGCTCTCGCGACAAGAACACTGAAGCTTTCTTT
TRBV19	TRBJ2-7	NA	TRBD1	16	CASSIAETGSSYEQYF	TGTGCCAGTAGTATCGCCGAGACAGGGTCATCCTACGAGCAGTACTTC
TRBV3-1/TRBV3-2	TRBJ2-3	once	NA	15	CASSVKAGGTDTQYF	TGTGCCAGCAGCGTCAAAGCGGGCGGCACAGATACGCAGTATTTT
TRBV7-2	TRBJ1-5	NA	TRBD1	15	CASSPRQGRNQPQHF	TGTGCCAGCAGCCCACGACAGGGACGCAATCAGCCCCAGCATTTT